This T cell receptor beta chain appears in the sequencing data of a study of blood T cells in healthy people across ages. In this sample, this clonotype turned up a few times. The second PCR ran about 6 to 12 cycles with a sample-barcoded 5' primer and J-beta primers. MiXCR was run by TCRdb on the 5' RACE reads, yielding one entry per CDR3 protein. The repertoire holds some 850,000 distinct CDR3 sequences, with about a quarter as singletons. CDR1 is SGDLS and CDR2 is YYNGEE in the germline V gene. The ends were cut back, 2 bases at V and 3 bases at J, with 15 bases in the middle. This CDR3 contains 15 residues. These same data were also listed under a study on T cells of mothers and their children. That investigation notes: An overlap that was slightly higher, though non-significant, was seen in related mother-child pairs versus unrelated pairs.

This TCR was recovered from a boy between 10 and 17 years old in good health. Source material: blood. This chain joins TRBV9 and TRBJ2-7, with D possibly matching TRBD1 (6 bases). The CDR3 sequence is CASSVDLGQRYEQYF. The CDR3 DNA sequence: TGTGCCAGCAGCGTGGATCTAGGACAGCGCTACGAGCAGTACTTC.